Presented here are 21 T cell receptor beta chains from one specimen sequenced in a study of T cell changes during pregnancy in multiple sclerosis. The method was immunoSEQ multiplex PCR; TCRdb's version includes in-frame clones alone and lacks a portion of them. The table has fewer than 40,000 clones, 80% to 95% seen once. Here the sequenced sample was CD4+ T cells from peripheral blood mononuclear cells, taken after pregnancy. Receptors originate from a female donor in good health, enrolled as a control in a pregnancy study.

The CDR3 spells CASSSQGFPGYTF. Written as DNA, the CDR3 is TGTGCCAGCAGCTCACAGGGTTTCCCTGGCTACACCTTC. This chain connects TRBV7-2 to TRBJ1-2, with a weak D call TRBD1 (6 bases). CDR3 length: 13 amino acids. Looked up from germline, CDR1 is SGHTA and CDR2 is FQGNSA. V was trimmed by 4 bases and J by 7 bases, leaving 13 bases between them.

This clone has more than one count but fewer than ten. This chain joins TRBV11-3 and TRBJ1-2; maybe TRBD1 (6 bases). Germline V CDR1 and CDR2: SGHNT, YENEEA. Trimming left V 5 bases short and J 8 bases short, with 15 bases between. The CDR3 loop spans 13 amino acids. In nucleotides, the CDR3 is TGTGCCAGCAGCCTCGGGACATGGAACGGCTACACCTTC. It translates to CASSLGTWNGYTF.

The genes are TRBV2 and TRBJ2-1, with a weak D call TRBD1 (5 bases). Germline CDR1 is SNHLY and CDR2 is FYNNEI. The CDR3 has 12 amino acids. V lost 7 bases to trimming and J lost 4 bases, with 8 bases between them. The CDR3, as DNA: TGTGCCAGCAAGACAGCTTACAATGAGCAGTTCTTC. Protein product: CASKTAYNEQFF.

The chain uses TRBV29-1 and TRBJ1-2; perhaps TRBD1 as D (5 bases). From germline, CDR1 is SQVTM and CDR2 ANQGSEA. The CDR3 is made up of 13 amino acids. Between the trimmed V and J ends, which lost 3 bases and 2 bases, there was a span of 10 bases. CDR3 in amino acids: CSVETDINYGYTF. For the CDR3, the DNA is TGCAGCGTTGAGACAGATATAAACTATGGCTACACCTTC.

This clone came up once. This chain uses TRBV7-9 with TRBJ2-2, with TRBD1 as a possible D gene (5 bases). The CDR3 sequence is 15 residues long. V lost 3 bases to trimming and J lost 4 bases, with 12 bases between them. Per germline, CDR1 SEHNR and CDR2 FQNEAQ (reference sequence). Here the CDR3 DNA reads TGTGCCAGCAGCTTGGGTCAGGGAAGCACCGGGGAGCTGTTTTTT. Translated, it gives CASSLGQGSTGELFF.

This clone turned up a few times. This sequence joins TRBV4-1 and TRBJ2-6; no clear D. The length of the CDR3 is 15 residues. Germline V gene data show CDR1 as MGHRA and CDR2 as YSYEKL. The ends were cut back, 1 base at V and 0 bases at J, with 4 bases in the middle. The CDR3: CASSQAYSGANVLTF. The CDR3 DNA sequence: TGCGCCAGCAGCCAAGCTTACTCTGGGGCCAACGTCCTGACTTTC.

The chain links TRBV7-2 to TRBJ1-2; possibly TRBD1 for D (5 bases). V lost 3 bases and J 7 bases, leaving 9 bases between the germline ends. CDR1 is SGHTA and CDR2 is FQGNSA in the germline V gene. This CDR3 is built from 12 residues. As DNA, the CDR3 is TGTGCCAGCAGCTTCCAGGGCGGTGGCTACACCTTC. This sequence encodes CASSFQGGGYTF.

The chain carries TRBV11-3 and TRBJ2-2; 13 bases fit TRBD2. The germline CDR1 and CDR2 sequences are SGHNT and YENEEA. There are 16 residues in the CDR3. The junction had 7 bases not matched to a gene; V was cut back by 5 bases and J by 7 bases. This chain's CDR3 is CASSTTSGGAGGELFF. The CDR3 DNA reads TGTGCCAGCAGCACCACTAGCGGGGGGGCCGGCGGGGAGCTGTTTTTT.

This clone was picked up one time. V usage is TRBV7-9 and J usage is TRBJ1-4; 8 nucleotides line up with TRBD1. CDR1 and CDR2 from the germline V gene are SEHNR and FQNEAQ (reference sequence). V lost 5 bases to trimming and J lost 5 bases; unmatched junction nucleotides: 4. The CDR3 sequence is 14 residues long. The CDR3 DNA reads TGTGCCAGCAGCGCCAGACAGGGGAATGAAAAACTGTTTTTT. Protein: CASSARQGNEKLFF. Looking up the rest from reference TRBV7-9 and TRBJ1-4 gives the full variable domain: DTGVSQNPRHKITKRGQNVTFRCDPISEHNRLYWYRQTLGQGPEFLTYFQNEAQLEKSRLLSDRFSAERPKGSFSTLEIQRTEQGDSAMYLCASSARQGNEKLFFGSGTQLSVL.

This chain joins TRBV5-4 and TRBJ2-1; D perhaps matches TRBD2 (6 bases). The CDR3 loop spans 13 amino acids. The germline V gene has CDR1 SGHNT and CDR2 YYREEE (reference sequence). V lost 4 bases, J lost 5 bases, and 10 bases lay in between. For the CDR3, the DNA is TGTGCCAGCAGCCGGGACTTTGACAATGAGCAGTTCTTC. Protein product: CASSRDFDNEQFF. The variable domain in full, with the rest retrieved from reference TRBV5-4 and TRBJ2-1, is ETGVTQSPTHLIKTRGQQVTLRCSSQSGHNTVSWYQQALGQGPQFIFQYYREEENGRGNFPPRFSGLQFPNYSSELNVNALELDDSALYLCASSRDFDNEQFFGPGTRLTVL.

The chain uses TRBV18 and TRBJ2-1, with D unclear. In germline, CDR1 is KGHSH, CDR2 LQKENI. V lost 0 bases and J lost 8, with 17 bases in between. The CDR3 has 16 amino acids. The CDR3 sequence: CASSPPRPLGPDEQFF. CDR3 DNA: TGTGCCAGCTCACCACCGAGACCCCTTGGGCCCGATGAGCAGTTCTTC.

This clone was seen once. The V and J genes are TRBV27 and TRBJ1-5; 9 bases map to TRBD1. The ends lost 2 bases at V and 3 bases at J; junction bases unmatched: 2. The CDR3 is made up of 15 amino acids. Germline V gene data show CDR1 as MNHEY and CDR2 as SMNVEV (reference sequence). This CDR3 is CASSLRTGVNQPQHF. The CDR3 bases are TGTGCCAGCAGTTTACGGACAGGGGTCAATCAGCCCCAGCATTTT.

This chain uses TRBV10-3 with TRBJ1-5, with D possibly being TRBD1 (5 bases). Germline V gives CDR1 ENHRY, CDR2 SYGVKD. The CDR3 is 14 residues long. Trimming shortened V by 10 bases and J by 0 bases, and 13 bases separated the two germline ends. DNA of the CDR3: TGTGCCACAGGGCCCCCTTATAGCAATCAGCCCCAGCATTTT. This translates into CATGPPYSNQPQHF.

V usage is TRBV2 and J usage is TRBJ2-3; 16 bases agree with TRBD2. With 6 bases clipped from V and 5 bases from J, the junction kept 8 bases outside the gene matches. The CDR3 runs 17 residues. The germline gives CDR1 SNHLY, CDR2 FYNNEI. The CDR3 is CASRATGTSGGVDTQYF. In DNA form, the CDR3 reads TGTGCCAGCAGAGCAACCGGGACTAGCGGGGGGGTAGATACGCAGTATTTT.

The V call is TRBV6-5, the J call TRBJ2-1; D unclear. The CDR3 covers 13 residues. Germline assignment: CDR1 MNHEY and CDR2 SVGAGI. Deletions cut 0 bases from V and 7 bases from J, with 7 bases between. The CDR3 loop is CASSYSSSNEQFF. CDR3 nucleotide sequence: TGTGCCAGCAGTTACTCGAGCTCTAATGAGCAGTTCTTC.

The chain joins TRBV9 to TRBJ2-1, with TRBD1 identical over 7 bases. V shed 0 bases, J shed 5 bases, and the junction held 8 bases outside the gene matches. CDR1 and CDR2 (germline): SGDLS, YYNGEE. The CDR3 loop spans 16 amino acids. The CDR3 DNA reads as TGTGCCAGCAGCGTAGTTTCAGGGGGTCGGAACAATGAGCAGTTCTTC. As protein: CASSVVSGGRNNEQFF.

The chain employs TRBV6-5 and TRBJ1-1; maybe TRBD1 (5 bases). CDR3 length: 12 amino acids. The V gene's germline CDR1 is MNHEY and CDR2 SVGAGI. Trimming stripped 7 bases from V and 5 bases from J, with 11 bases between. CDR3 loop: CASTGVGTEAFF. The CDR3 region has the DNA TGTGCCAGCACGGGGGTAGGAACTGAAGCTTTCTTT.

The J gene is TRBJ2-5, the V gene TRBV30, with 7 positions matching TRBD2. CDR1 GTSNPN and CDR2 SVGIG come from the germline V gene (reference sequence). V lost 0 bases, J lost 5 bases, and 3 bases stayed unmatched. This CDR3 is built from 13 residues. Here the CDR3 DNA reads TGTGCCTGGAGTGTACGGACTAGGGAGACCCAGTACTTC. Translating gives CAWSVRTRETQYF. Full variable domain (missing parts from reference TRBV30 and TRBJ2-5): SQTIHQWPATLVQPVGSPLSLECTVEGTSNPNLYWYRQAAGRGLQLLFYSVGIGQISSEVPQNLSASRPQDRQFILSSKKLLLSDSGFYLCAWSVRTRETQYFGPGTRLLVL.

This clone has only one observation. The chain carries TRBV12-5 and TRBJ1-5, with D perhaps TRBD1 (5 bases). Germline CDR1 reads LGHNT; CDR2 reads FRNRAP. The CDR3 runs 15 residues. V gave up 6 bases and J gave up 0 bases, with 12 bases separating them. The CDR3 protein is CASGRGQGSNQPQHF. DNA for the CDR3: TGTGCTAGTGGCCGAGGCCAGGGTAGCAATCAGCCCCAGCATTTT.

The gene calls are TRBV7-2 and TRBJ1-6, with D maybe TRBD1 (5 bases). Trimming took off 6 bases at V and 8 bases at J, with 14 bases between the two ends. The CDR3 runs to 14 residues. In germline, CDR1 is SGHTA, CDR2 FQGNSA. CDR3 bases: TGTGCCAGCAGTTCACGGTGGGGGGATTCACCCCTCCACTTT. Translated, it gives CASSSRWGDSPLHF.

CDR3 nucleotide sequence: TGTGCCAGCAGCCCGGGACTAGCGGGCACAGATACGCAGTATTTT. Its protein is CASSPGLAGTDTQYF. This rearrangement joins TRBV5-4 to TRBJ2-3, with 11 positions matching TRBD2. This CDR3 comprises 15 residues. V was clipped by 4 bases and J by 1 base; unmatched bases: 2. Per germline, CDR1 SGHNT and CDR2 YYREEE (reference sequence).